This T cell receptor (beta chain) derives from a study of T cells after yellow fever vaccination. General observations from the study: A small share of clonotypes appeared in both CD4 and CD8 compartments. FACS-sorted repertoires might harbor abundant contaminating clonotypes from the bulk population. Booster samples showed a return of most primary-vaccination clones (around 96% CD4, about 85% CD8).

MiXCR was run by TCRdb on the 5' RACE reads, yielding one entry per CDR3 protein. The sample includes 90,000 to 130,000 distinct CDR3 sequences, under 9% of them seen just once. The CDR3 spans 22 residues. V trimming: 1 base; J trimming: 8 bases; junction bases outside the gene matches: 26. CDR1 is SGHNT, CDR2 YENEEA, per germline. Note on this clonotype: Its matching antigen is unknown.

The chain employs TRBV11-3 and TRBJ2-1; 10 bases fit TRBD2. This receptor was taken from a man aged 30-40 years who received the YFV17D yellow fever vaccine. This specimen was CD8+ T cells sorted from PBMCs, taken 45 days after the yellow fever booster vaccination. This CDR3 reads CASSLGTGRSEAGGESVDEQFF. The DNA of the CDR3 is TGTGCCAGCAGCTTAGGGACAGGGCGAAGCGAAGCGGGAGGGGAATCGGTCGATGAGCAGTTCTTC.